This T cell receptor beta chain derives from a study of blood T cell repertoires in COVID-19. Study information: Researchers got acute and convalescent COVID-19 samples from the United States, Italy and Spain.

Only a few counts were recorded for this clone. The method was immunoSEQ multiplex PCR; TCRdb's version includes in-frame clones alone and lacks a portion of them. The profile shows around 80,000 clones, approximately 82% of them singletons. With V trimmed by 5 bases and J by 7 bases, 7 bases remained unmatched. There are 15 residues in the CDR3. Germline CDR1 SGHTA, CDR2 FQGNSA. The receptor was isolated from a human donor in a cohort sampled during active COVID-19. The chain is built from TRBV7-2 and TRBJ2-2; 10 bases map to TRBD1. Sequencing was carried out using peripheral blood. CDR3 coding DNA: TGTGCCAGCAGCGCCTCGACAGGGGGCGGCGGGGAGCTGTTTTTT. It specifies CASSASTGGGGELFF.